The 13 T cell receptor beta chains reported below all come from one sample, sequenced in a study of human T cells and chemical hapten exposure. TCRdb reanalysed the RACE reads using MiXCR and keeps one entry per CDR3 protein. The sample lists 25,000 to 30,000 distinct CDR3 sequences; approximately 9% were seen once. Stated time point: patch test 2, 6 weeks after DPC sensitization. This sample's treatment: therapeutic diphenylcyclopropenone sensitization with weekly scalp DPC. This material consisted of whole blood, taken in connection with sensitization to the hapten diphenylcyclopropenone (DPC). All receptors derive from a young man with alopecia areata. Some clones in this sample may be carry-over from other donors' samples.

V usage is TRBV9 and J usage is TRBJ2-3, with D maybe TRBD1 (7 bases). Deletions cut 7 bases from V and 2 bases from J, with 11 bases between. Germline-derived CDR1 and CDR2 are SGDLS and YYNGEE. This CDR3 region has 13 residues. CDR3 sequence reads: CASQGGNTDTQYF. Written as DNA, the CDR3 is TGTGCCAGCCAGGGGGGAAACACAGATACGCAGTATTTT.

Many counts were recorded for this clonotype. The J gene is TRBJ2-3, the V gene TRBV27, with TRBD2 matching 8 bases. After removal of 0 bases from V and 3 bases from J, the junction contained 11 bases not matched to a gene. The germline CDR1 and CDR2 sequences are MNHEY and SMNVEV (reference sequence). CDR3 length: 18 residues. For the CDR3, the DNA is TGTGCCAGCAGTTTATCTTCCGGCGGCGGGGGGATAACAGATACGCAGTATTTT. Translated: CASSLSSGGGGITDTQYF.

In its sample, this clonotype was seen many times. The chain carries TRBV11-2 and TRBJ2-1; 13 bases are shared with TRBD2. The CDR3 is made up of 15 amino acids. CDR1 is SGHAT and CDR2 is FQNNGV in the germline V gene. Trimming at V came to 6 bases and at J to 6 bases, leaving 5 bases not matched to a gene. The CDR3 DNA reads as TGTGCCAGCAGTCTACTAGCGGGAGGGCCCAATGAGCAGTTCTTC. Protein sequence: CASSLLAGGPNEQFF.

The J gene is TRBJ1-2, the V gene TRBV9; 7 bases align to TRBD1. Germline-derived CDR1 and CDR2 are SGDLS and YYNGEE. CDR3 size: 16 residues. V dropped 2 bases and J dropped 4; count of bases not matched to a gene: 11. The CDR3 DNA reads TGTGCCAGCAGCGTTCCCGCCGCGGACAGGAGCTATGGCTACACCTTC. This sequence encodes CASSVPAADRSYGYTF. The variable domain in full, with the rest retrieved from reference TRBV9 and TRBJ1-2, is DSGVTQTPKHLITATGQRVTLRCSPRSGDLSVYWYQQSLDQGLQFLIQYYNGEERAKGNILERFSAQQFPDLHSELNLSSLELGDSALYFCASSVPAADRSYGYTFGSGTRLTVV.

This clonotype was counted at least ten times. The chain carries TRBV18 and TRBJ1-5, with 8 positions matching TRBD1. The CDR3 runs to 14 residues. Per germline, CDR1 KGHSH and CDR2 LQKENI. V shed 5 bases, J shed 4 bases, and the junction held 4 bases outside the gene matches. CDR3 protein: CASSGDRTNQPQHF. Here the CDR3 DNA reads TGTGCCAGCTCAGGGGACAGGACGAATCAGCCCCAGCATTTT. The variable domain in full, with the rest retrieved from reference TRBV18 and TRBJ1-5, is NAGVMQNPRHLVRRRGQEARLRCSPMKGHSHVYWYRQLPEEGLKFMVYLQKENIIDESGMPKERFSAEFPKEGPSILRIQQVVRGDSAAYFCASSGDRTNQPQHFGDGTRLSIL.

This clonotype was counted many times. The chain is built from TRBV7-9 and TRBJ2-7; 12 bases align to TRBD1. This CDR3 is 15 amino acids long. Germline CDR1 and CDR2: SEHNR and FQNEAQ (reference sequence). Unmatched junction bases numbered 9, after V lost 8 bases and J lost 4 bases. DNA of the CDR3: TGTGCCAGCGCCGACCCGGGACAGGGGGCGTACGAGCAGTACTTC. Translated, it gives CASADPGQGAYEQYF.

This clonotype has at least ten counts. J is TRBJ2-3 and V is TRBV11-2; 9 nucleotides align to TRBD2. V dropped 8 bases and J dropped 5; count of bases not matched to a gene: 11. The CDR3 has 15 amino acids. The V gene's germline CDR1 is SGHAT and CDR2 FQNNGV. The CDR3 DNA reads TGTGCCAGCTTTACTGGCGGGGGGGCCAAAGATACGCAGTATTTT. Translated: CASFTGGGAKDTQYF.

This clonotype was detected ten times or more. The genes are TRBV7-6 and TRBJ2-3; D is unresolved. V was shortened by 3 bases and J by 4 bases, with 5 bases between the two germline ends. The CDR3 is made up of 12 amino acids. Germline loops: CDR1 SGHVS, CDR2 FNYEAQ. DNA for the CDR3: TGTGCCAGCAGCTTTTCCGCAGATACGCAGTATTTT. It specifies CASSFSADTQYF.

This clonotype was counted ten times or more. The V gene is TRBV18, the J gene TRBJ1-5, with TRBD1 matching over 9 bases. CDR3 length: 15 amino acids. The V and J ends lost 6 bases and 3 bases, in that order; junction bases with no gene match: 6. Germline V gives CDR1 KGHSH, CDR2 LQKENI. In DNA, the CDR3 is TGTGCCAGCTCGCTAACAGGGGGCCCCAATCAGCCCCAGCATTTT. This encodes CASSLTGGPNQPQHF.

The V and J genes are TRBV13 and TRBJ1-6, with D perhaps TRBD1 (5 bases). Deletions cut 0 bases from V and 7 bases from J, with 7 bases between. CDR3 length equals 14 residues. Germline V CDR1 and CDR2: PRHDT, FYEKMQ (reference sequence). In nucleotides, the CDR3 is TGTGCCAGCAGCTTAGGGACAGTCAATTCACCCCTCCACTTT. Translated, it gives CASSLGTVNSPLHF.

The sample holds a few counts of this clonotype. CDR3 amino acids: CSVGASGVYNEQFF. The CDR3 bases are TGCAGCGTCGGGGCTAGCGGCGTCTACAATGAGCAGTTCTTC. The chain combines TRBV29-1 with TRBJ2-1, with 7 nucleotides matching TRBD2. The length of the CDR3 is 14 residues. Germline V gene sequence: CDR1 SQVTM, CDR2 ANQGSEA. V dropped 6 bases and J dropped 3; count of bases not matched to a gene: 8.

The chain uses TRBV29-1 and TRBJ1-1, with 7 bases lining up with TRBD1. The CDR3 is 14 residues long. The V gene end was trimmed by 8 bases and the J gene end by 4 bases; junction bases not matched to a gene: 13. Per the germline V gene, CDR1 is SQVTM and CDR2 is ANQGSEA. The CDR3 nucleotides are TGCAGCATTTTAAGGGGGCGCCGGGGCACTGAAGCTTTCTTT. It encodes CSILRGRRGTEAFF.

The CDR3 loop is CASSPRTSTDTQYF. CDR3 bases: TGTGCCAGTAGTCCCCGGACAAGCACAGATACGCAGTATTTT. This rearrangement joins TRBV19 to TRBJ2-3; possibly TRBD1 for D (5 bases). The ends were cut back, 5 bases at V and 0 bases at J, with 9 bases in the middle. The CDR3 is made up of 14 amino acids. The germline V gene encodes CDR1 LNHDA and CDR2 SQIVND (reference sequence).